A selection of T cell receptor beta chains follows, all from one sample in a study of T cell responses to AZD1222 COVID-19 vaccine. Using immunoSEQ multiplex PCR, the repertoire was profiled, and TCRdb retains in-frame clones only, with some absent. The sample yields around 100,000 clones, about 89% seen once. This specimen consisted of peripheral blood, obtained on day 0 of MenACWY control vaccination. The receptor set was obtained from an adult in good health. Each CDR3 is given with its conserved first and last residue. D genes are given only for firm matches. Clone size is shown for a subset of rows, as once, few, many or a class of expanded clone.

-,TRBJ1-1,-,16,TRBV28,CASSALYGLLNTEAFF,TGTGCCAGCAGTGCCCTATACGGACTCTTGAACACTGAAGCTTTCTTT
-,TRBJ1-2,-,13,TRBV29-1,CSVEDPDGYGYTF,TGCAGCGTTGAAGATCCGGACGGTTATGGCTACACCTTC
-,TRBJ2-3,TRBD1,16,TRBV18,CASSPRTGAGTDTQYF,TGTGCCAGCTCGCCGCGGACAGGGGCAGGAACAGATACGCAGTATTTT
-,TRBJ1-5,-,13,TRBV7-2,CASSQIRNQPQHF,TGTGCCAGCAGCCAGATAAGGAATCAGCCCCAGCATTTT
-,TRBJ2-7,-,13,TRBV6-2/TRBV6-3,CASSSARSYEQYF,TGTGCCAGCAGTTCCGCCAGATCCTACGAGCAGTACTTC
-,TRBJ2-6,-,16,TRBV3-1/TRBV3-2,CASSQDRTSGANVLTF,TGTGCCAGCAGCCAAGATAGGACCTCTGGGGCCAACGTCCTGACTTTC
-,TRBJ1-2,-,13,TRBV2,CASSEGRVYGYTF,TGTGCCAGCAGTGAGGGCAGGGTCTATGGCTACACCTTC
-,TRBJ1-2,-,12,TRBV11-2,CASSLEGSGYTF,TGTGCCAGCAGCTTAGAGGGATCAGGCTACACCTTC
few,TRBJ2-3,-,16,TRBV7-9,CASSLEVGGWGDTQYF,TGTGCCAGCAGCTTAGAGGTCGGGGGATGGGGAGATACGCAGTATTTT
-,TRBJ1-3,-,15,TRBV4-1,CASSQVQSSGNTIYF,TGCGCCAGCAGCCAAGTACAGAGCTCTGGAAACACCATATATTTT
-,TRBJ2-2,TRBD2,17,TRBV9,CASSGPSGGSNTGELFF,TGTGCCAGCAGCGGGCCGTCCGGGGGGTCGAACACCGGGGAGCTGTTTTTT
-,TRBJ1-2,-,13,TRBV19,CASSIRHLGGYTF,TGTGCCAGTAGTATTCGGCACCTCGGAGGCTACACCTTC